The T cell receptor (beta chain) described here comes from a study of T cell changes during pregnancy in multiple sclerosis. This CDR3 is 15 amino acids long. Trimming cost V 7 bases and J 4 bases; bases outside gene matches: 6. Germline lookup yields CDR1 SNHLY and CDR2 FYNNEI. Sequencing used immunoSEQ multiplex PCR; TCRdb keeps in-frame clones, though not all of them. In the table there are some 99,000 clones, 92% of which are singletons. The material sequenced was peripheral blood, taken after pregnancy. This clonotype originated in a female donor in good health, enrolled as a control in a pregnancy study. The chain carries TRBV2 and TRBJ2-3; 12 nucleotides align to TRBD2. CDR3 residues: CASKGLAGLSDTQYF. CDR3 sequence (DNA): TGTGCCAGCAAAGGACTAGCGGGGCTTTCAGATACGCAGTATTTT.